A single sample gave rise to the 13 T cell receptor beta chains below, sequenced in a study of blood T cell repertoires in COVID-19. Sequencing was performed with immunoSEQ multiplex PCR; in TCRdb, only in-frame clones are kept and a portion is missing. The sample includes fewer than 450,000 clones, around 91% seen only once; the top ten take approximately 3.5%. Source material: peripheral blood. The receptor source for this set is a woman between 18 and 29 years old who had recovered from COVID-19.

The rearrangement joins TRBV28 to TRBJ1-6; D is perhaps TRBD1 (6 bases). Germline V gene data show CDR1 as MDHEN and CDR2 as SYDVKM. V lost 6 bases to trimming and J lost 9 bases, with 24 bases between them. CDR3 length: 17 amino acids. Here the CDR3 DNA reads TGTGCCAGCAGGGGGGGGAGTGGCCGGGACAAGCTTTCACCCCTCCACTTT. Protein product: CASRGGSGRDKLSPLHF.

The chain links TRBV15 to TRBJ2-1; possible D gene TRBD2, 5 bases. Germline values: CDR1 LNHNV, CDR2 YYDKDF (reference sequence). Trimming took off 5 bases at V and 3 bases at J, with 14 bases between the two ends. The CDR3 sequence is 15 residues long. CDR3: CATSPFRDRYNEQFF. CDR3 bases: TGTGCCACCAGCCCGTTCCGGGATCGCTACAATGAGCAGTTCTTC. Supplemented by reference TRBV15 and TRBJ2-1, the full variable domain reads DAMVIQNPRYQVTQFGKPVTLSCSQTLNHNVMYWYQQKSSQAPKLLFHYYDKDFNNEADTPDNFQSRRPNTSFCFLDIRSPGLGDTAMYLCATSPFRDRYNEQFFGPGTRLTVL.

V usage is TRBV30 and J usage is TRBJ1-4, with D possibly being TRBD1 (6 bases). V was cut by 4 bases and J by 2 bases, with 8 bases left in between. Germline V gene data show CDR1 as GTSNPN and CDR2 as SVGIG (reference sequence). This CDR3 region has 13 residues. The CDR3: CAWTGGTNEKLFF. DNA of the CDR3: TGTGCCTGGACGGGGGGCACTAATGAAAAACTGTTTTTT.

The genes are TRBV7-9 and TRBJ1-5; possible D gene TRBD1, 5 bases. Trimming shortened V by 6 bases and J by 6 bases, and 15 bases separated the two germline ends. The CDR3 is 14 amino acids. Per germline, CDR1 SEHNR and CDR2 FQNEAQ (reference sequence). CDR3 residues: CASRPSGDTQPQHF. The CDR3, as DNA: TGTGCCAGCAGGCCCTCGGGGGATACTCAGCCCCAGCATTTT.

The CDR3 region has the DNA TGTGCCAGGGTATTAGGAGCGGCCGATGAGCAGTTCTTC. Translated, it gives CARVLGAADEQFF. The J gene is TRBJ2-1, the V gene TRBV7-9, with D perhaps TRBD2 (5 bases). This CDR3 region has 13 residues. Germline assignment: CDR1 SEHNR and CDR2 FQNEAQ (reference sequence). The V gene lost 9 bases and the J gene lost 8 bases, with 17 bases spanning the gap.

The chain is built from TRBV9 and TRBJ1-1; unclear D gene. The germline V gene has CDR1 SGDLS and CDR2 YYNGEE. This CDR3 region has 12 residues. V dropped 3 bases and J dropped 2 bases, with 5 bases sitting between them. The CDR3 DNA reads TGTGCCAGCAGCGCCGTAAACACTGAAGCTTTCTTT. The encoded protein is CASSAVNTEAFF. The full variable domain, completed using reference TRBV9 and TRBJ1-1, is DSGVTQTPKHLITATGQRVTLRCSPRSGDLSVYWYQQSLDQGLQFLIQYYNGEERAKGNILERFSAQQFPDLHSELNLSSLELGDSALYFCASSAVNTEAFFGQGTRLTVV.

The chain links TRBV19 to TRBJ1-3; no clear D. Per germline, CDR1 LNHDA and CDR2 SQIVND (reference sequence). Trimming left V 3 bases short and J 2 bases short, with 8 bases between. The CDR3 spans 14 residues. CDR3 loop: CASSMGGAGNTIYF. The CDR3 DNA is TGTGCCAGTAGTATGGGAGGCGCTGGAAACACCATATATTTT.

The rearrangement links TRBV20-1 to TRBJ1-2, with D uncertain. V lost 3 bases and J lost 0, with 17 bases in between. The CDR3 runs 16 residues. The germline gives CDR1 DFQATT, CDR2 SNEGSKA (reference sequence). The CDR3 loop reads CSASPADHLANYGYTF. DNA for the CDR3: TGCAGTGCTAGTCCGGCGGATCACCTAGCTAACTATGGCTACACCTTC.

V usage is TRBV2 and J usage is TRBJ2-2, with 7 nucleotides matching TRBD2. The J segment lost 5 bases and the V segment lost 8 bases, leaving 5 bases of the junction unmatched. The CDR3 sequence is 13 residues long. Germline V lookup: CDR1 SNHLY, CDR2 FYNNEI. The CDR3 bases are TGTGCCAGCGGGAGGGCCTTAACCGGGGAGCTGTTTTTT. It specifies CASGRALTGELFF.

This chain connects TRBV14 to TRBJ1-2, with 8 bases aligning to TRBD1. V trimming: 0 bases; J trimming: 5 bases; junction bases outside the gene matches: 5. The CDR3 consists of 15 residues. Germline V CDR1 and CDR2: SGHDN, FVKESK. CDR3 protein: CASSQELTGVYGYTF. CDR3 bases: TGTGCCAGCAGCCAAGAGTTGACAGGGGTATATGGCTACACCTTC.

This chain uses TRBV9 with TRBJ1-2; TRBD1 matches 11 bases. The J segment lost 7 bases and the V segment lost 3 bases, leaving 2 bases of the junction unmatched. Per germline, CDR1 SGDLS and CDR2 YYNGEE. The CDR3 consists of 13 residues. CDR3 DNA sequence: TGTGCCAGCAGCGGGACAGGGGGCCCTGGCTACACCTTC. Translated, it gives CASSGTGGPGYTF.

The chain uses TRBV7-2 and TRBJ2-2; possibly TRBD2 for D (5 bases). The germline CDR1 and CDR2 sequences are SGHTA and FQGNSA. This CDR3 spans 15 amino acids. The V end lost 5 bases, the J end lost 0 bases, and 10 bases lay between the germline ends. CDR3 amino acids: CASSTTTSNTGELFF. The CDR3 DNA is TGTGCCAGCAGCACGACTACTTCGAACACCGGGGAGCTGTTTTTT.

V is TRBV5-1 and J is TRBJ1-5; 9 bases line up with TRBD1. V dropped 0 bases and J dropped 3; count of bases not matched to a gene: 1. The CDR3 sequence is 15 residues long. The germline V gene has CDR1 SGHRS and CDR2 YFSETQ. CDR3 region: CASSLGDRDNQPQHF. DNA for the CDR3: TGCGCCAGCAGCTTGGGGGACAGGGACAATCAGCCCCAGCATTTT.